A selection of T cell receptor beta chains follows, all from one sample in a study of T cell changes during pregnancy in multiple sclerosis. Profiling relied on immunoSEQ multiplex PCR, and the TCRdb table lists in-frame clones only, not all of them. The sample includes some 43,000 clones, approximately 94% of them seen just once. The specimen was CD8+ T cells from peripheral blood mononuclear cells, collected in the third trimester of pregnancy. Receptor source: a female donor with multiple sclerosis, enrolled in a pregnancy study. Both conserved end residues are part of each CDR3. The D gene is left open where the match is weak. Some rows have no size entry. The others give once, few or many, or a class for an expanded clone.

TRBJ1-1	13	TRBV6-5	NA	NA	TGTGCCAGCAGTTACTTAGGGGACACTGAAGCTTTCTTT	CASSYLGDTEAFF
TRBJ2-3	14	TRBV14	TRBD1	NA	TGTGCCAGCAGCTCGGGACAGGGGGCTAATACGCAGTATTTT	CASSSGQGANTQYF
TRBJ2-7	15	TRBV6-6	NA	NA	TGTGCCAGCAGTTACTATGGACTAACGTTCTACGAGCAGTACTTC	CASSYYGLTFYEQYF
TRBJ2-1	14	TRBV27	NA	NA	TGTGCCAGCAGTGCCCAGCGGGTGGACAATGAGCAGTTCTTC	CASSAQRVDNEQFF
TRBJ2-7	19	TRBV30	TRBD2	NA	TGTGCCTGGAGTCTAATTTCGGGACTAGCGAGTGGAAGCTCCTACGAGCAGTACTTC	CAWSLISGLASGSSYEQYF
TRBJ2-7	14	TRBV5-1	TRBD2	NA	TGCGCCAGCAGGTCCCCGACTAGCGAGAACGAGCAGTACTTC	CASRSPTSENEQYF
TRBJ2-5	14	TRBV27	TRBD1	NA	TGTGCCAGCAGTGCCCGGACAGGGTTGGAGACCCAGTACTTC	CASSARTGLETQYF
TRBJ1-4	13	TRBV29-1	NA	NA	TGCAGCGCTGCAGGGGTAACTAATGAAAAACTGTTTTTT	CSAAGVTNEKLFF
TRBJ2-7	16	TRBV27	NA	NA	TGTGCCAGCAGTCCAGCTATACACAGGGCCGCCTACGAGCAGTACTTC	CASSPAIHRAAYEQYF
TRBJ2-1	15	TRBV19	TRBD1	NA	TGTGCCAGTAGTATTGCCACAGGGGCCTACAATGAGCAGTTCTTC	CASSIATGAYNEQFF
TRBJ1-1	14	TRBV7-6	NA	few	TGTGCCAGCAGCTTGACACCTCTCCAGACTGAAGCTTTCTTT	CASSLTPLQTEAFF
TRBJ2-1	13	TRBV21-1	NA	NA	TGTGCCAGCAGCAGCGGGACGCGGGGTGAGCAGTTCTTC	CASSSGTRGEQFF
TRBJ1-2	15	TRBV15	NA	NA	TGTGCCACCAGCAGTTCAGACAGGCTCTCAGGAGGCTACACCTTC	CATSSSDRLSGGYTF
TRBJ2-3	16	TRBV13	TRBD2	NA	TGTGCCAGCAGCTCCCTCGGACTAGCGGGAACAGATACGCAGTATTTT	CASSSLGLAGTDTQYF
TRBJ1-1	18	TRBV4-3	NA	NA	TGCGCCAGCAGCCAAGATTCCAGGGGCTACCAGCCGAACACTGAAGCTTTCTTT	CASSQDSRGYQPNTEAFF
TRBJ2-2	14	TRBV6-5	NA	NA	TGTGCCAGCAGTGGGCAGGGGAACACCGGGGAGCTGTTTTTT	CASSGQGNTGELFF
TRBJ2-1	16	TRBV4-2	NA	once	TGTGCCAGCAGCCAAGCCGCGGGGACCTCCTACAATGAGCAGTTCTTC	CASSQAAGTSYNEQFF
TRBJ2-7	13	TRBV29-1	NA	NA	TGCAGCGTAGCTAGGAGGGAGACCTACGAGCAGTACTTC	CSVARRETYEQYF
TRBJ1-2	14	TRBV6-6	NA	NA	TGTGCCAGCAGTTACGTGGGGGCGCCGGATGGCTACACCTTC	CASSYVGAPDGYTF
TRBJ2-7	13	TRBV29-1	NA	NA	TGCAGCGTCCAAGCGGTGAACTCCTACGAGCAGTACTTC	CSVQAVNSYEQYF
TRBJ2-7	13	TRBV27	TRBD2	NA	TGTGCCAGCGGTTTAGCGGGATTCCACGAGCAGTACTTC	CASGLAGFHEQYF
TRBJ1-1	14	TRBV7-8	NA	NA	TGTGCCAGCAGCTTAGGGCAGGGCGCGACTGAAGCTTTCTTT	CASSLGQGATEAFF
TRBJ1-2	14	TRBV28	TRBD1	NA	TGTGCCAGCAGTTTCCCGTCGACAGGGGGTGGCTACACCTTC	CASSFPSTGGGYTF
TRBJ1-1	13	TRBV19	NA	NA	TGTGCCAGTAGCGTCGGAGGGTACACTGAAGCTTTCTTT	CASSVGGYTEAFF
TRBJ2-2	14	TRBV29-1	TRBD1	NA	TGCAGCGCTAGACAGGGGGAGTACACCGGGGAGCTGTTTTTT	CSARQGEYTGELFF
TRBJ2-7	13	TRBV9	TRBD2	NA	TGTGCCAGCAGCGCTGGACTAGCTTCCGAGCAGTACTTC	CASSAGLASEQYF
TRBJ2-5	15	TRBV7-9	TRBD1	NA	TGTGCCAGCAGCTCCCGGGACAGGGTACGAGAGACCCAGTACTTC	CASSSRDRVRETQYF
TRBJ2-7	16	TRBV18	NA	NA	TGTGCCAGCTCACCACGAGTGGGGGGGCCAATCTACGAGCAGTACTTC	CASSPRVGGPIYEQYF
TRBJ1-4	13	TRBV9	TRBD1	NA	TGTGCCAGTCAGGGGGGCGTTAATGAAAAACTGTTTTTT	CASQGGVNEKLFF
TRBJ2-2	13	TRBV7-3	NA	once	TGTGCCAGCACAGGGCCATCTAGCGGGGAGCTGTTTTTT	CASTGPSSGELFF